This note documents a single TCR beta chain sequence. This clone's antigen is unknown. No much larger clonotype is one base removed from it; base qualities were not supplied. These data come from a study of CD8+CD57+ T cells in acquired aplastic anemia (dated by TCRdb to 2016 to 2018). With regard to the full study: A mean of about 3 ug of DNA, ranging from roughly 0.2 to 27.4 ug, was extracted from sorted CD4+ and CD8+ cells. Mean read counts for healthy donor samples were some 10 million for CD4+ cells and roughly 12 million for CD8+ cells. The research as a whole found: Roughly 31 CD8+ CDR3 sequences were shared between patients and controls but appeared highly expressed in patients and within their immunodominant clones. No significant difference in CD8+ Simpson's diversity was found between patients and healthy controls (P=0.060).

In this study, sorted CD4+ and CD8+ T cells from the blood of healthy subjects and of severe aplastic anemia patients had their TCR repertoires deep-sequenced. Ficoll-Paque density gradient centrifugation was used to isolate peripheral blood mononuclear cells. Before DNA extraction, CD4+ and CD8+ T cells were sorted with FACS or magnetic beads. Profiling of TCR beta VDJ combinations and CDR3 sequences used genomic DNA as the template. An Illumina HiSeq 2000 was used for TCR repertoire sequencing. The study's processing was this. Repertoires were assessed using TRBV/TRBJ rearrangement plots, CDR3 size and DJ length profiles, and Simpson's diversity index. The immunodominant clone was defined as the most abundant DNA sequence in deep sequencing data. CDR3 amino acid sequences were screened for sharing across subjects and compared with published repertoires and the VDJdb database. TCRdb took the public reads, trimmed them with fastp at Q25, ran MiXCR for clone calling and kept in-frame beta chains. Here each entry gathers all rows of one CDR3 protein and keeps the most common genes and DNA. The V and J calls and clone size come from TCRdb's table, not from the authors' own analysis. Across this sample there are tens of thousands of distinct CDR3 sequences, with more than 65% seen only once. The leading ten clones occupy about 20% of the sample.

Sequenced sample: sorted CD4+, CD8+, or CD8+CD57+ T cells (not recorded which) from PBMCs. The receptor's source is a human donor in good health, serving as a control.

The CDR3 reads as follows: CSAREEDEQFF. The DNA sequence is as follows: TGCAGTGCTAGAGAGGAGGATGAGCAGTTCTTC. The rearrangement joined TRBV20-1 to TRBJ2-1; the D gene is possibly TRBD2, with 5 bases matching. The CDR3 has 11 amino acids, counting the end cysteine and phenylalanine. CDR3 DNA is the only sequence kept; it has 33 bases, read in frame from the first base. CDR1 DFQATT and CDR2 SNEGSKA were looked up in the germline V gene (reference sequence). V drops 0 bases and J drops 8 bases, leaving 5 bases in between.